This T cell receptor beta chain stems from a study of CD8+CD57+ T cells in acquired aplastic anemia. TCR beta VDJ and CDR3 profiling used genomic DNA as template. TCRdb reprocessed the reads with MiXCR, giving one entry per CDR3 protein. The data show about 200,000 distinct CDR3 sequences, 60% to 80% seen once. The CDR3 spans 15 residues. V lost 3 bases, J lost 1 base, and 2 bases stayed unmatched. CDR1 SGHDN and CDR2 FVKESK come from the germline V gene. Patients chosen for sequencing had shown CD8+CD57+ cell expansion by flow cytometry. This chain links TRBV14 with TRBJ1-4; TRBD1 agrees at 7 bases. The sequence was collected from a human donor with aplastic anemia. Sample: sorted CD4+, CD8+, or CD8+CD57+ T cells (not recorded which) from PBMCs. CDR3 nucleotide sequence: TGTGCCAGCAGCCACAGACAGGGAACTAATGAAAAACTGTTTTTT. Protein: CASSHRQGTNEKLFF.